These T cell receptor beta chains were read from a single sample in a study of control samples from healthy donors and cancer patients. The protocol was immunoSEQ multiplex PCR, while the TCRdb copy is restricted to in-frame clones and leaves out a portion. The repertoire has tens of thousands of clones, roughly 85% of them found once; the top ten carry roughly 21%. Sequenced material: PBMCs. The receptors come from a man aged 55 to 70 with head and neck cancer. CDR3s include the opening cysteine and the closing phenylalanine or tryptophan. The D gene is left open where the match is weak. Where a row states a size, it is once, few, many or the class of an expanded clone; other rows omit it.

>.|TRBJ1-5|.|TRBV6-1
TGTGCCAGCAGTGAGACTGGGGCTTGGAATCAGCCCCAGCATTTT
CASSETGAWNQPQHF
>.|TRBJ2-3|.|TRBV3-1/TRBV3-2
TGTGCCAGCAGCCAAGGGGGCAGGACAGATACGCAGTATTTT
CASSQGGRTDTQYF
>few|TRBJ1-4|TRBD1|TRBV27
TGTGCCAGCAAGGCAGGGGGGCCTCTTACTAATGAAAAACTGTTTTTT
CASKAGGPLTNEKLFF
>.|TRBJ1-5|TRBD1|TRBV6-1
TGTGCCAGCAGTGAGTGGACAGGGGCCTATCAGCCCCAGCATTTT
CASSEWTGAYQPQHF
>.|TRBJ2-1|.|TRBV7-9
TGTGCCAGCAGCCCACCCCCTCTGACACCAGCCTACAATGAGCAGTTCTTC
CASSPPPLTPAYNEQFF
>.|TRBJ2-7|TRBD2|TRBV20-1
TGCAGTGCTAGTTCCAGGGAGGGCGAGCAGTACTTC
CSASSREGEQYF
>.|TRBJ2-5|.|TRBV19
TGTGCCAGTAGCTTCCGATCAGAGACCCAGTACTTC
CASSFRSETQYF
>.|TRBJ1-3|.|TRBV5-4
TGTGCCAGCAGCTTGGCCACGGGTAATCCTGGAAACACCATATATTTT
CASSLATGNPGNTIYF
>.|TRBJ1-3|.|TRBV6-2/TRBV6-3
TGTGCCAGCAGTTACGGATTCCCGCAGGGACAAAACACCATATATTTT
CASSYGFPQGQNTIYF
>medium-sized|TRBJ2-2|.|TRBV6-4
TGTGCCAGCAGTGACGGGGACCTCAACACCGGGGAGCTGTTTTTT
CASSDGDLNTGELFF
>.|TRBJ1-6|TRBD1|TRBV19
TGTGCCAGTAGTCTCCGGACAGGGGATAATTCACCCCTCCACTTT
CASSLRTGDNSPLHF
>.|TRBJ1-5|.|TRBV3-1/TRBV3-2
TGTGCCAGCAGCCCCAAACTACAGGGGCCCCAGCATTTT
CASSPKLQGPQHF
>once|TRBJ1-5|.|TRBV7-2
TGTGCCAGCAGCTTAGAGGCGACAGCGACATGGAGCAATCAGCCCCAGCATTTT
CASSLEATATWSNQPQHF
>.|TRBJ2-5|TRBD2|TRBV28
TGTGCCAGCAGTTCCGGACTAGCCCTGTCAGAGACCCAGTACTTC
CASSSGLALSETQYF
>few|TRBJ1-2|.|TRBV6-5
TGTGCCAGCAGTCAGGGCGGCTACTATGGCTACACCTTC
CASSQGGYYGYTF
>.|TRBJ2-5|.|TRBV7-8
TGTGCCAGCAGCTTATTGGACACCCAAGAGACCCAGTACTTC
CASSLLDTQETQYF
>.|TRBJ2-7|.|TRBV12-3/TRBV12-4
TGTGCCAGCAGCTCCCTACGGGTCGAGCAGTACTTC
CASSSLRVEQYF
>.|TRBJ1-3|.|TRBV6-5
TGTGCCAGCAGTTACTCACTGGCTTACTCTGGAAACACCATATATTTT
CASSYSLAYSGNTIYF
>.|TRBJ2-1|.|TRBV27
TGTGCCAGCAGTTTATGGACACCCCGAACAAGTGAGCAGTTCTTC
CASSLWTPRTSEQFF
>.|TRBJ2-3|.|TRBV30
TGTGCCTGGAGTCCAGCGAGAATAATCACAGATACGCAGTATTTT
CAWSPARIITDTQYF
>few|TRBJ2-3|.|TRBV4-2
TGTGCCAGCAGCCAAGATTTTGGGCAGGCTAGCACAGATACGCAGTATTTT
CASSQDFGQASTDTQYF
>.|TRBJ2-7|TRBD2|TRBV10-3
TGTGCCATCAGTGAGCCCGGACTAGCGGCCTACGAGCAGTACTTC
CAISEPGLAAYEQYF
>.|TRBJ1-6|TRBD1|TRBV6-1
TGTGCCAGCAGTGAACAGGACAGGGTTGGATTTCCCCTCCACTTT
CASSEQDRVGFPLHF
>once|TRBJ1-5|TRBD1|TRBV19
TGTGCCAGTACCGACAGGGAGTTCAATCAGCCCCAGCATTTT
CASTDREFNQPQHF
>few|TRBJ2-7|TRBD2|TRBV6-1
TGTGCCAGCAGTGAACGACAGGGGTTACTAGCGGGAGGTTTCTACGAGCAGTACTTC
CASSERQGLLAGGFYEQYF
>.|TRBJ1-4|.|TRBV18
TGTGCCAGCTCACCACCAGAGGACAGATTTAATGAAAAACTGTTTTTT
CASSPPEDRFNEKLFF
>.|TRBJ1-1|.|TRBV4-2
TGTGCCAGCAGCCAAGGACAGCTGGGCACTGAAGCTTTCTTT
CASSQGQLGTEAFF
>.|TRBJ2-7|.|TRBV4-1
TGCGCCAGCAGCCGGGACGCAAGTTCCTACGAGCAGTACTTC
CASSRDASSYEQYF
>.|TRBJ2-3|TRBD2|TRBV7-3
TGTGCCAGCAGCCCCAATAGCGGGAGTGATACGCAGTATTTT
CASSPNSGSDTQYF
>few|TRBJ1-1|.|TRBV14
TGTGCCAGCAGCCAAGTCGTGGCCGGATCTTGGATGAACACTGAAGCTTTCTTT
CASSQVVAGSWMNTEAFF
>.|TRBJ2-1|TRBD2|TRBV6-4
TGTGCCAGCAGTGACCTAGCGGGAATGGCCTACAATGAGCAGTTCTTC
CASSDLAGMAYNEQFF
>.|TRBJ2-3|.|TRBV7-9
TGTGCCAGCAGCCCTCTCCCGGGACGGTGGGCGGATACGCAGTATTTT
CASSPLPGRWADTQYF
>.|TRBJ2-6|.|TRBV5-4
TGTGCCAGCAGCTTAACAGGGACTGGGGCCAACGTCCTGACTTTC
CASSLTGTGANVLTF
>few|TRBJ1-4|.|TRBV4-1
TGCGCCAGCAGCCGCACGGACAGTTCAACTAATGAAAAACTGTTTTTT
CASSRTDSSTNEKLFF
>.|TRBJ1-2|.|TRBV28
TGTGCCAGCAGGACGACAGCAAACTATGGCTACACCTTC
CASRTTANYGYTF
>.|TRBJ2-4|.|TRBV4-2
TGTGCCAGCAGCCAAGATATCTTACAGGGTTTTGCCAAAAACATTCAGTACTTC
CASSQDILQGFAKNIQYF
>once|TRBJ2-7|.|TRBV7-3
TGTGCCAGCAGCTTACTTGGGGTTGGCGAGCAGTACTTC
CASSLLGVGEQYF